A selection of T cell receptor beta chains follows, all from one sample in a study of blood T cell repertoires in COVID-19. Produced via immunoSEQ multiplex PCR; TCRdb's table is partial and in-frame only. The table lists tens of thousands of clones, about 86% of them singletons, with 35% to 50% in the top ten. Input material: peripheral blood. The receptor set was obtained from a human donor in a cohort sampled during active COVID-19. CDR3s include the opening cysteine and the closing phenylalanine or tryptophan. The D gene is left open where the match is weak. A row's size may be missing; if present it is once, few, many or a size class.

V: TRBV21-1; length: 15; size: -; D: -; J: TRBJ1-5; CDR3: CASSLMTGYNQPQHF; DNA: TGTGCCAGCAGCTTAATGACAGGGTACAATCAGCCCCAGCATTTT
V: TRBV6-5; length: 14; size: -; D: -; J: TRBJ1-4; CDR3: CASSYSSVQEKLFF; DNA: TGTGCCAGCAGTTACTCGTCCGTTCAGGAAAAACTGTTTTTT
V: TRBV9; length: 15; size: -; D: TRBD2; J: TRBJ2-5; CDR3: CASSVDGGAGETQYF; DNA: TGTGCCAGCAGCGTAGACGGGGGGGCAGGAGAGACCCAGTACTTC
V: TRBV7-7; length: 15; size: -; D: TRBD1; J: TRBJ2-5; CDR3: CASSSERTGRKTQYF; DNA: TGTGCCAGCAGCTCCGAAAGGACAGGGCGAAAGACCCAGTACTTC
V: TRBV6-2/TRBV6-3; length: 14; size: -; D: -; J: TRBJ2-2; CDR3: CASSSGTLTGELFF; DNA: TGTGCCAGCAGTTCCGGGACTCTCACCGGGGAGCTGTTTTTT
V: TRBV5-1; length: 14; size: -; D: TRBD1; J: TRBJ2-7; CDR3: CASKGQTSSYEQYF; DNA: TGCGCCAGCAAGGGACAGACCTCCTCCTACGAGCAGTACTTC
V: TRBV7-2; length: 16; size: -; D: -; J: TRBJ1-5; CDR3: CASSLHYGPGLQPQHF; DNA: TGTGCCAGCAGCCTCCACTACGGGCCCGGACTACAGCCCCAGCATTTT
V: TRBV3-1/TRBV3-2; length: 15; size: -; D: -; J: TRBJ1-3; CDR3: CASSLGGQFSDTIYF; DNA: TGTGCCAGCAGCCTCGGGGGGCAATTTTCGGACACCATATATTTT
V: TRBV7-7; length: 14; size: once; D: -; J: TRBJ2-1; CDR3: CASSPLRAEGEQFF; DNA: TGTGCTAGCAGCCCTCTAAGGGCCGAGGGTGAGCAGTTCTTC
V: TRBV9; length: 17; size: -; D: -; J: TRBJ2-5; CDR3: CASSVGVSGGLRETQYF; DNA: TGTGCCAGCAGCGTAGGGGTGTCGGGGGGCCTCCGAGAGACCCAGTACTTC
V: TRBV30; length: 13; size: -; D: TRBD1; J: TRBJ1-4; CDR3: CAWSPGQPGKLFF; DNA: TGTGCCTGGAGTCCGGGACAGCCCGGAAAACTGTTTTTT
V: TRBV2; length: 15; size: once; D: -; J: TRBJ2-3; CDR3: CASSEPAGMGDTQYF; DNA: TGTGCCAGCAGTGAACCGGCAGGGATGGGAGATACGCAGTATTTT
V: TRBV6-5; length: 15; size: -; D: TRBD2; J: TRBJ2-3; CDR3: CASSYKRGGTDTQYF; DNA: TGTGCCAGCAGTTACAAGCGGGGGGGCACAGATACGCAGTATTTT
V: TRBV27; length: 15; size: -; D: -; J: TRBJ2-7; CDR3: CASSLVRPGGWEQYF; DNA: TGTGCCAGCAGTTTAGTTCGGCCTGGGGGGTGGGAGCAGTACTTC
V: TRBV7-2; length: 17; size: -; D: TRBD1; J: TRBJ1-2; CDR3: CASSLGFAGGFSDGYTF; DNA: TGTGCCAGCAGCTTAGGGTTCGCAGGGGGCTTTTCGGATGGCTACACCTTC
V: TRBV5-1; length: 13; size: once; D: TRBD1; J: TRBJ1-1; CDR3: CASSLDRGTEAFF; DNA: TGCGCCAGCAGCTTGGACAGGGGGACTGAAGCTTTCTTT
V: TRBV2; length: 16; size: -; D: -; J: TRBJ1-5; CDR3: CASSEGGPYSNQPQHF; DNA: TGTGCCAGCAGTGAAGGGGGCCCATATAGCAATCAGCCCCAGCATTTT
V: TRBV6-6; length: 14; size: -; D: TRBD1; J: TRBJ1-6; CDR3: CASRQDRGNSPLHF; DNA: TGTGCCAGCAGACAGGACAGGGGTAATTCACCCCTCCACTTT
V: TRBV9; length: 16; size: -; D: TRBD2; J: TRBJ2-3; CDR3: CASSFRGSGGTDTQYF; DNA: TGTGCCAGCAGCTTCCGGGGGAGCGGGGGGACAGATACGCAGTATTTT
V: TRBV7-9; length: 14; size: -; D: -; J: TRBJ2-3; CDR3: CASSRGQSTDTQYF; DNA: TGTGCCAGCAGCCGTGGGCAGAGCACAGATACGCAGTATTTT
V: TRBV6-6; length: 14; size: -; D: -; J: TRBJ1-2; CDR3: CASSYSGQGRGYTF; DNA: TGTGCCAGCAGTTACTCGGGGCAGGGGCGCGGCTACACCTTC
V: TRBV10-1; length: 14; size: -; D: TRBD2; J: TRBJ2-3; CDR3: CARLSGGATDTQYF; DNA: TGCGCCAGACTTAGCGGGGGGGCTACAGATACGCAGTATTTT
V: TRBV5-1; length: 16; size: many; D: TRBD1; J: TRBJ2-2; CDR3: CASTRAGDRVSGELFF; DNA: TGCGCCAGCACCCGAGCCGGGGACAGGGTATCCGGGGAGCTGTTTTTT
V: TRBV6-2/TRBV6-3; length: 15; size: -; D: -; J: TRBJ1-5; CDR3: CASSYETAYFQPQHF; DNA: TGTGCCAGCAGTTATGAGACAGCATATTTTCAGCCCCAGCATTTT
V: TRBV12-3/TRBV12-4; length: 13; size: -; D: TRBD1; J: TRBJ2-7; CDR3: CASNPGQGREQYF; DNA: TGTGCCAGCAATCCGGGACAGGGGCGGGAGCAGTACTTC
V: TRBV7-2; length: 15; size: -; D: TRBD1; J: TRBJ2-3; CDR3: CASSSRRTGTDTQYF; DNA: TGTGCCAGCAGCTCTCGACGGACAGGAACAGATACGCAGTATTTT
V: TRBV29-1; length: 11; size: -; D: -; J: TRBJ1-4; CDR3: CSVSDSGKLFF; DNA: TGCAGCGTCTCCGACAGCGGGAAACTGTTTTTT
V: TRBV5-1; length: 16; size: -; D: TRBD1; J: TRBJ2-2; CDR3: CASSPDRGQNTGELFF; DNA: TGCGCCAGCAGCCCCGACAGGGGGCAAAACACCGGGGAGCTGTTTTTT
V: TRBV28; length: 16; size: -; D: TRBD2; J: TRBJ2-5; CDR3: CASRSGLAGIKETQYF; DNA: TGTGCCAGCAGGTCAGGACTAGCGGGAATAAAAGAGACCCAGTACTTC
V: TRBV30; length: 14; size: -; D: -; J: TRBJ2-6; CDR3: CAWRTGPGANVLTF; DNA: TGTGCCTGGAGAACAGGACCTGGGGCCAACGTCCTGACTTTC
V: TRBV10-3; length: 16; size: -; D: TRBD2; J: TRBJ2-1; CDR3: CAISESIVGGADEQFF; DNA: TGTGCCATCAGTGAGTCGATCGTCGGGGGGGCCGATGAGCAGTTCTTC
V: TRBV2; length: 16; size: -; D: -; J: TRBJ2-6; CDR3: CASSEGGTSGANVLTF; DNA: TGTGCCAGCAGTGAGGGGGGTACCTCTGGGGCCAACGTCCTGACTTTC
V: TRBV3-1/TRBV3-2; length: 15; size: -; D: TRBD1; J: TRBJ1-2; CDR3: CASSRGQGANYGYTF; DNA: TGTGCCAGCAGCCGAGGACAGGGGGCAAACTATGGCTACACCTTC
V: TRBV28; length: 17; size: -; D: -; J: TRBJ2-1; CDR3: CETRDLSGIPSYNEQFF; DNA: TGCGAGACCCGAGATTTGTCAGGGATACCCTCCTACAATGAGCAGTTCTTC
V: TRBV7-2; length: 14; size: many; D: TRBD1; J: TRBJ1-4; CDR3: CASSSGTGGEKLFF; DNA: TGTGCCAGCAGCTCCGGGACAGGGGGTGAAAAACTGTTTTTT
V: TRBV4-2; length: 14; size: -; D: TRBD1; J: TRBJ1-3; CDR3: CASSQGTGGNTIYF; DNA: TGTGCCAGCAGCCAAGGGACAGGGGGAAACACCATATATTTT